The 3 T cell receptor beta chains below all came from one sample that was sequenced in a study of cytomegalovirus exposure and HLA in healthy donors. Primers for the PCR totalled 60 Vbeta and 13 Jbeta. Using immunoSEQ multiplex PCR, the repertoire was profiled, and TCRdb retains in-frame clones only, with some absent. The table has about 130,000 clones, around 72% seen once. The sequencing input was PBMCs. The receptors derive from a woman aged 35 to 49 in good health and CMV-seronegative.

V and J are TRBV15 and TRBJ1-2, with 9 positions matching TRBD1. J gave up 5 bases and V 0 bases, and 10 bases lay outside the gene matches. The CDR3 loop spans 17 amino acids. Germline CDR1 LNHNV, CDR2 YYDKDF (reference sequence). CDR3 amino acids: CATSREVGIDRGYGYTF. Written as DNA, the CDR3 is TGTGCCACCAGCAGAGAGGTCGGGATTGACAGGGGGTATGGCTACACCTTC.

The rearrangement uses TRBV19 and TRBJ1-1; a possible D gene is TRBD1 (6 bases). From germline, CDR1 is LNHDA and CDR2 SQIVND (reference sequence). There are 13 residues in the CDR3. The V end lost 6 bases, the J end lost 0 bases, and 8 bases lay between the germline ends. CDR3 region: CASRDSLNTEAFF. CDR3 nucleotide sequence: TGTGCCAGTAGGGACAGTCTGAACACTGAAGCTTTCTTT.

This chain joins TRBV6-1 and TRBJ1-2, with a weak D call TRBD1 (5 bases). Germline values: CDR1 MNHNS, CDR2 SASEGT. CDR3 length: 14 residues. V lost 2 bases, J lost 1 base, and 8 bases lay in between. The CDR3 DNA is TGTGCCAGCAGTGAACAGGGTGTTAACTATGGCTACACCTTC. It codes for CASSEQGVNYGYTF.